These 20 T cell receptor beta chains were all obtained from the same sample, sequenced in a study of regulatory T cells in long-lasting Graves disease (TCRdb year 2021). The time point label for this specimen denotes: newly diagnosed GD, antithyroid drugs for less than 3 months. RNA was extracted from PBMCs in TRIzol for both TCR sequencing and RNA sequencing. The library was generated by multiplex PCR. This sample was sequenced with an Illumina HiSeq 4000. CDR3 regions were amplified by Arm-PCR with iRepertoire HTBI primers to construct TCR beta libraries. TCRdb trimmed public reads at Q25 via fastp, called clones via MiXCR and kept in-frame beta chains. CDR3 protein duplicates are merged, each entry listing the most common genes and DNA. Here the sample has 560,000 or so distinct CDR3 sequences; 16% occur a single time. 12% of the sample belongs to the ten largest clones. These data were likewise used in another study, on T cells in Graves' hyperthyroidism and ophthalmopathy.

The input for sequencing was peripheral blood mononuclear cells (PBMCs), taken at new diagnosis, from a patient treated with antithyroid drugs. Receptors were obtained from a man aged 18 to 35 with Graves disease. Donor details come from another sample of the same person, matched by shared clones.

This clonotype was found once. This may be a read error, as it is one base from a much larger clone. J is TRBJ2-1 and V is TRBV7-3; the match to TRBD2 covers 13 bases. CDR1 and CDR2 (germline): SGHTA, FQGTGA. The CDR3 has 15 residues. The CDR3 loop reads CAGSLGGTSGTEQFF. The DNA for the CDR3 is TGTGCCGGCAGCTTAGGGGGGACTAGCGGGACTGAGCAGTTCTTC.

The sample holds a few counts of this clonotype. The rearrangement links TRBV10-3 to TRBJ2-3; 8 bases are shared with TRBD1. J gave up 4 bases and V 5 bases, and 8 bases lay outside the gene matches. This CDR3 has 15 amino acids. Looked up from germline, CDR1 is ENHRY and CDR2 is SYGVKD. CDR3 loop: CAISLTGEGSDTQYF. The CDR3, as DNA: TGTGCCATCAGTCTGACAGGGGAAGGTTCAGATACGCAGTATTTT.

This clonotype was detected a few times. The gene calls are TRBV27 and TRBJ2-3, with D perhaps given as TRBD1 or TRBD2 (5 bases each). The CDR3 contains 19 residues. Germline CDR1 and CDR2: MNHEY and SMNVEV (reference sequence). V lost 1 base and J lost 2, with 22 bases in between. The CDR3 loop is CASSLYPTVGRSHTDTQYF. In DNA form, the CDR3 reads TGTGCCAGCAGTTTATACCCTACAGTGGGACGGTCCCACACAGATACGCAGTATTTT.

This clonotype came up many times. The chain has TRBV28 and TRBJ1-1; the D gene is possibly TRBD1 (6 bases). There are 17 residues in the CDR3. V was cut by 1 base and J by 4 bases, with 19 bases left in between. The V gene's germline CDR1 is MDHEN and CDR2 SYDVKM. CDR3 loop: CASSLFGQGRIGTEAFF. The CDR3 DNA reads TGTGCCAGCAGTTTATTCGGGCAGGGGAGAATAGGCACTGAAGCTTTCTTT.

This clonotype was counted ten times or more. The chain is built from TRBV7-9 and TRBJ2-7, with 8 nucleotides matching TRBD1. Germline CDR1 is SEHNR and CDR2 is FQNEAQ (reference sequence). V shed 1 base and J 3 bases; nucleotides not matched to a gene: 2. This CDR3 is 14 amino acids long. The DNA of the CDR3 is TGTGCCAGCAGCTTAGTAGGACAGGGCTACGAGCAGTACTTC. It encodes CASSLVGQGYEQYF.

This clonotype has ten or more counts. This CDR3 reads CASSISGTSLNEQFF. The CDR3 coding sequence is TGTGCCAGCTCAATCTCCGGGACTAGCTTGAATGAGCAGTTCTTC. The chain recombines TRBV18 with TRBJ2-1; 9 nucleotides agree with TRBD2. The CDR3 contains 15 residues. V dropped 5 bases and J dropped 7; count of bases not matched to a gene: 9. Looked up from germline, CDR1 is KGHSH and CDR2 is LQKENI.

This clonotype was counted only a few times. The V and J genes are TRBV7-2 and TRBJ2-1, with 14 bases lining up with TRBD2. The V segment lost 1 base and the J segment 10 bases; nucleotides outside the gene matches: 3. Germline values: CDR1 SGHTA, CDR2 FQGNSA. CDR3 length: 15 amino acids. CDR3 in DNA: TGTGCCAGCAGCTTAGAGGGACTAGCGGGAGTAGAGCAGTTCTTC. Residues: CASSLEGLAGVEQFF.

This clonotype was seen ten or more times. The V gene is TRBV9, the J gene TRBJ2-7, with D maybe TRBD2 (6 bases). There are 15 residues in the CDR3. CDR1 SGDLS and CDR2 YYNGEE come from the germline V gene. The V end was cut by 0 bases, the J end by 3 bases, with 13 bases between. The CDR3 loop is CASSVDGSWGYEQYF. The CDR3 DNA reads TGTGCCAGCAGCGTAGACGGGAGTTGGGGCTACGAGCAGTACTTC. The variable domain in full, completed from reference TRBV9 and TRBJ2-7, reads DSGVTQTPKHLITATGQRVTLRCSPRSGDLSVYWYQQSLDQGLQFLIQYYNGEERAKGNILERFSAQQFPDLHSELNLSSLELGDSALYFCASSVDGSWGYEQYFGPGTRLTVT.

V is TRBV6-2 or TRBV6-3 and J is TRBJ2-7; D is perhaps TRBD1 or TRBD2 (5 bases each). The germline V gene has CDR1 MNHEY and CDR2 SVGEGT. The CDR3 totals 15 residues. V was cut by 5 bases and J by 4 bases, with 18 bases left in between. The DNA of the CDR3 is TGTGCCAGCAGTGAAGATCCGGGGACGAGGTACGAGCAGTACTTC. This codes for CASSEDPGTRYEQYF.

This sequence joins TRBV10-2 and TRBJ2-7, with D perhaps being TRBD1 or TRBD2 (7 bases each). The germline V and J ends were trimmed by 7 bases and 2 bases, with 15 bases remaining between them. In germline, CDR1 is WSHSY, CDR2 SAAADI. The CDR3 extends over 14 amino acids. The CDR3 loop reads CASTRGGGTYEQYF. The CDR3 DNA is TGCGCCAGCACCAGGGGGGGCGGAACCTACGAGCAGTACTTC.

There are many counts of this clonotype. The CDR3 DNA is TGTGCCAGCAGCCAAGCTAGCGGGAACCAAGAGACCCAGTACTTC. Encoded protein: CASSQASGNQETQYF. The J gene is TRBJ2-5, the V gene TRBV3-1, with 9 bases that match TRBD2. J was trimmed by 0 bases and V by 1 base; bases with no gene match: 0. The CDR3 sequence is 15 residues long. Germline-derived CDR1 and CDR2 are LGHDT and YNNKEL (reference sequence).

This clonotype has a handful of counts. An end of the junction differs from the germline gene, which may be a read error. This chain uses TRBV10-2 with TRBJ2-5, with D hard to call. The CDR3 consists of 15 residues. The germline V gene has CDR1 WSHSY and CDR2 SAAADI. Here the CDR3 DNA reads TGCACCAGCAGTGAGTCGAGACGCCCGCAAGAGACCCAGTACTTC. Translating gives CTSSESRRPQETQYF.

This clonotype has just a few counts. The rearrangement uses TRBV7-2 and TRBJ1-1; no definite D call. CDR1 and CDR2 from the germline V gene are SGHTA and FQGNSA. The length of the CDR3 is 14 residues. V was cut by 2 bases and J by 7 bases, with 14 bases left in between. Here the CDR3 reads CASSLWSASFEAFF. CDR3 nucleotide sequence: TGTGCCAGCAGCTTATGGTCGGCATCTTTTGAAGCTTTCTTT.

The CDR3: CASSHRTGRMSYNEQFF. CDR3 in DNA: TGTGCCAGCAGCCATCGGACAGGGCGAATGTCCTACAATGAGCAGTTCTTC. The chain is built from TRBV7-8 and TRBJ2-1; the match to TRBD1 covers 8 bases. Trimming took 5 bases from V and 1 from J; bases not matched to a gene: 10. The CDR3 sequence is 17 residues long. The germline gives CDR1 SGHVS, CDR2 FQNEAQ.

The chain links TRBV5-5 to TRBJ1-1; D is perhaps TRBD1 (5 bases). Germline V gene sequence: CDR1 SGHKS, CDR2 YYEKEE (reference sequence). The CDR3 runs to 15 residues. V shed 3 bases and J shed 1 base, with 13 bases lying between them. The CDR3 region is CASSWGIQSNTEAFF. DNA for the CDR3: TGTGCCAGCAGCTGGGGCATTCAGTCGAACACTGAAGCTTTCTTT.

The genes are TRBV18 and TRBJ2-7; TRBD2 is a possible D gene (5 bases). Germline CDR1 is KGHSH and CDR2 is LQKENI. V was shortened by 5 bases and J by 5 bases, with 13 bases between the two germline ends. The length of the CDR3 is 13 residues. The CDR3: CASSTGPEDEQYF. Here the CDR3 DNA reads TGTGCCAGCTCAACCGGACCGGAGGACGAGCAGTACTTC.

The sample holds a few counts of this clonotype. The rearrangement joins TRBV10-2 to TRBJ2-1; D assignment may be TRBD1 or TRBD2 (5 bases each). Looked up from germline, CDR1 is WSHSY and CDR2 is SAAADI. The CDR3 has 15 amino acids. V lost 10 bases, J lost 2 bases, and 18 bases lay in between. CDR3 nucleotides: TGCGCCACCCGGGACGGCCTGAGCCCCTACAATGAGCAGTTCTTC. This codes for CATRDGLSPYNEQFF.

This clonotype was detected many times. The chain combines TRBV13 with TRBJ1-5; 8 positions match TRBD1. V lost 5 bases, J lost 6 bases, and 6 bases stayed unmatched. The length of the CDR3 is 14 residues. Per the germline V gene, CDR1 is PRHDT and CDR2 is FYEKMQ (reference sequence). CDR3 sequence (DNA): TGTGCCAGCAGCCTTCAGGGGGCGGGTCAGCCCCAGCATTTT. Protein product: CASSLQGAGQPQHF.

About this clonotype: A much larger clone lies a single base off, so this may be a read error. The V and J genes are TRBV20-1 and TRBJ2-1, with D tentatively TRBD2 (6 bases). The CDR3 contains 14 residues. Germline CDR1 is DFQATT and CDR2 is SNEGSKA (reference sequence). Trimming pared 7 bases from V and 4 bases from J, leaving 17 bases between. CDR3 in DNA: TGCAGTGGCCACGTGGGGGGACTGTACAATGAGCAGTTCTTC. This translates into CSGHVGGLYNEQFF.

This CDR3 is CASSLSVNPYNEQFF. The CDR3 region has the DNA TGTGCCAGCAGCCTGTCGGTCAACCCCTACAATGAGCAGTTCTTC. The chain recombines TRBV6-1 with TRBJ2-1; D not resolved. Trimming removed 6 bases from V and 2 bases from J, with 14 bases in between. Germline CDR1 reads MNHNS; CDR2 reads SASEGT. The CDR3 totals 15 residues.